This T cell receptor (beta chain) was identified in a study of blood T cell repertoires in COVID-19. In the study overall: Italy, Spain and the United States were the sources of the convalescent and acute COVID-19 samples. Sample material is recorded as cDNA or gDNA derived from T cells, B-cell-depleted T cells, or PBMCs.

The CDR3 loop spans 13 amino acids. The V gene end was trimmed by 2 bases and the J gene end by 8 bases; junction bases not matched to a gene: 7. Per the germline V gene, CDR1 is GTSNPN and CDR2 is SVGIG (reference sequence). In the original processing: Researchers report that nucleated cell counts were estimated from reference gene primer amplification. Data came from immunoSEQ multiplex PCR; TCRdb stores just in-frame clones and leaves some out. The V and J calls and clone size were taken over from that table, and D and trimming were inferred from the DNA. Altogether about 110,000 clones are present, approximately 65% being singletons, with the ten largest covering under 10%.

The sequencing input was peripheral blood. The rearrangement uses TRBV30 and TRBJ1-2; 8 bases agree with TRBD1. The receptor was derived from a woman aged 55-70 years with acute or convalescent COVID-19. The CDR3 sequence is CAWSYRGRSGYTF. The CDR3 coding sequence is TGTGCCTGGAGTTACAGGGGGAGGTCAGGCTACACCTTC. Complete variable domain (other parts from reference TRBV30 and TRBJ1-2): SQTIHQWPATLVQPVGSPLSLECTVEGTSNPNLYWYRQAAGRGLQLLFYSVGIGQISSEVPQNLSASRPQDRQFILSSKKLLLSDSGFYLCAWSYRGRSGYTFGSGTRLTVV.